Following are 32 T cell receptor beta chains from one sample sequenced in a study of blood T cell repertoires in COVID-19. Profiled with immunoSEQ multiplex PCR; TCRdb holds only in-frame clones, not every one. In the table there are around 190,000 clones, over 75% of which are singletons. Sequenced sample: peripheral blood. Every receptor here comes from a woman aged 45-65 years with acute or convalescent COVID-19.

The CDR3 DNA is TGCGCCAGCAGCTTGGGCCCCCAGGGGCCTAGCACAGATACGCAGTATTTT. This codes for CASSLGPQGPSTDTQYF. This sequence joins TRBV5-1 and TRBJ2-3; TRBD1 might be the D (6 bases). The CDR3 loop spans 17 amino acids. V was shortened by 0 bases and J by 0 bases, with 14 bases between the two germline ends. Germline V gene lookup returns CDR1 SGHRS and CDR2 YFSETQ.

The CDR3: CSVSPGQGALGYTF. The CDR3 DNA sequence: TGCAGCGTTTCGCCGGGACAGGGGGCGTTAGGCTACACCTTC. The chain carries TRBV29-1 and TRBJ1-2; 12 bases fit TRBD1. The V gene end was trimmed by 5 bases and the J gene end by 8 bases; junction bases not matched to a gene: 9. The CDR3 is made up of 14 amino acids. The germline CDR1 and CDR2 sequences are SQVTM and ANQGSEA.

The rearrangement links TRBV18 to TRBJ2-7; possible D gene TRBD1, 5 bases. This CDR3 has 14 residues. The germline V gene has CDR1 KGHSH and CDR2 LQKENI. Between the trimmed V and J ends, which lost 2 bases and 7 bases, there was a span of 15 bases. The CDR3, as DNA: TGTGCCAGCTCACCAGACAGCCTCCTAGGGGAGCAGTACTTC. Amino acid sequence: CASSPDSLLGEQYF.

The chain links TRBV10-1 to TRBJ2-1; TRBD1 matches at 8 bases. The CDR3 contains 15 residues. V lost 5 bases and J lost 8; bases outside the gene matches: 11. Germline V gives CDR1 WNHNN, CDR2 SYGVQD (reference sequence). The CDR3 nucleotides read TGCGCCAGCAGTCCCGGGACAGGTGGGATCGATGAGCAGTTCTTC. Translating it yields CASSPGTGGIDEQFF.

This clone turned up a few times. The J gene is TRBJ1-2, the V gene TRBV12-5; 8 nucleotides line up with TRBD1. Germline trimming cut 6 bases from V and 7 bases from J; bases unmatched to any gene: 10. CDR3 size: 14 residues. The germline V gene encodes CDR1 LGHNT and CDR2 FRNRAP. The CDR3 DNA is TGTGCTAGTGGACTCGCCGGACAGGGTTCTGGCTACACCTTC. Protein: CASGLAGQGSGYTF.

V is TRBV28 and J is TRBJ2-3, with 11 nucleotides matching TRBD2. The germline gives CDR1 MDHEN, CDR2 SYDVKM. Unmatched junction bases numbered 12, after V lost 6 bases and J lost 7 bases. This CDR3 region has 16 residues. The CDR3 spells CASSPHTSGRIYTQYF. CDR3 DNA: TGTGCCAGCAGCCCACACACTAGCGGGAGAATCTATACGCAGTATTTT.

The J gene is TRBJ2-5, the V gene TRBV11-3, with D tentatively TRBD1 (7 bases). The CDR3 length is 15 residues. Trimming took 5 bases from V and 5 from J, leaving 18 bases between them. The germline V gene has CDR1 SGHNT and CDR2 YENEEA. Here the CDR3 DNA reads TGTGCCAGCAGCAAGAGGACAGGAGGGGACGAGACCCAGTACTTC. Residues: CASSKRTGGDETQYF.

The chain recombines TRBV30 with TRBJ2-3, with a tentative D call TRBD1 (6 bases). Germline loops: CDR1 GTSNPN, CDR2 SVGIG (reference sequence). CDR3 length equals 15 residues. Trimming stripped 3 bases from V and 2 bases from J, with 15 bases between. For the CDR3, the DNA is TGTGCCTGGAGGTCCGGACAGCGTTTCACAGATACGCAGTATTTT. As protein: CAWRSGQRFTDTQYF.

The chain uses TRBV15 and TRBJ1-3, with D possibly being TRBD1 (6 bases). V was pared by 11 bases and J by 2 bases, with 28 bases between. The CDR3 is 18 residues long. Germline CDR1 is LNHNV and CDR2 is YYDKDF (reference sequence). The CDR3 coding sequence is TGTGCCGCACGGGGGGGCGGTAAAGAGGGTTTCGCTGGAAACACCATATATTTT. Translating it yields CAARGGGKEGFAGNTIYF.

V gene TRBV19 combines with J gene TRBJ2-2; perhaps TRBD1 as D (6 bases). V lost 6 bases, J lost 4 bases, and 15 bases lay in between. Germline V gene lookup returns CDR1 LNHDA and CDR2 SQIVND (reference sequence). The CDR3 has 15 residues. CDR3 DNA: TGTGCCAGTAGGGAATACAGGGCGGGCACCGGGGAGCTGTTTTTT. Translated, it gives CASREYRAGTGELFF.

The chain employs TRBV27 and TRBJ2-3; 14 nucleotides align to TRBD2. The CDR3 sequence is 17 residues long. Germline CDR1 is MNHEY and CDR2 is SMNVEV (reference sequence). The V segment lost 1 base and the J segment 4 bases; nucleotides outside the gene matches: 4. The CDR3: CASSLFLGLAGADTQYF. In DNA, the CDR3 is TGTGCCAGCAGTTTATTCTTGGGACTAGCGGGAGCAGATACGCAGTATTTT.

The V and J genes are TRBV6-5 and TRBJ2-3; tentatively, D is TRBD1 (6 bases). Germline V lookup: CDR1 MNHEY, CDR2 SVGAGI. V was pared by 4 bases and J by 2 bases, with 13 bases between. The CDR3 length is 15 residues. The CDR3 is CASSSGAFSTDTQYF. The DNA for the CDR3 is TGTGCCAGCAGTTCAGGGGCGTTTTCCACAGATACGCAGTATTTT.

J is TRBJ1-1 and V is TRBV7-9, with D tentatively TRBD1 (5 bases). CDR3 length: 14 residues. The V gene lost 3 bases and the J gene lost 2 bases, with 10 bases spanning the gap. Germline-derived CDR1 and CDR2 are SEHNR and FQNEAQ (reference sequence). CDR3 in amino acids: CASSFYRTNTEAFF. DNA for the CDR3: TGTGCCAGCAGCTTCTACAGGACCAACACTGAAGCTTTCTTT.

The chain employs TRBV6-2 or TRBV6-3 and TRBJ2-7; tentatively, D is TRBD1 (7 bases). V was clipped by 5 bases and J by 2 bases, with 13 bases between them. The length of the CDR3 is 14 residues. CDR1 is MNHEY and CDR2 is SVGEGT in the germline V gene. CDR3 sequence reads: CASSRQGGTYEQYF. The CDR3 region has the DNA TGTGCCAGCAGTAGACAGGGAGGTACCTACGAGCAGTACTTC.

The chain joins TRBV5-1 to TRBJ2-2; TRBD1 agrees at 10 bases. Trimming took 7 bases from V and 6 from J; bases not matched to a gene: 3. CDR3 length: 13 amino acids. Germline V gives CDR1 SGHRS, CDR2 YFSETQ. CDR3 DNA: TGCGCCAGCCGGGGACAGGGGTCCGGGGAGCTGTTTTTT. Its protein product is CASRGQGSGELFF. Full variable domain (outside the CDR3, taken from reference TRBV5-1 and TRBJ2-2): KAGVTQTPRYLIKTRGQQVTLSCSPISGHRSVSWYQQTPGQGLQFLFEYFSETQRNKGNFPGRFSGRQFSNSRSEMNVSTLELGDSALYLCASRGQGSGELFFGEGSRLTVL.

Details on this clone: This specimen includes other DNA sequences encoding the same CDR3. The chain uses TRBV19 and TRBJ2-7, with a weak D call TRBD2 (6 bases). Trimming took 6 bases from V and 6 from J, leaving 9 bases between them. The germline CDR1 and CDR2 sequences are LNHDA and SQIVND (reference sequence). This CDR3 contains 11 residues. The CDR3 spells CASSGGAEQYF. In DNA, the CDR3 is TGTGCCAGTAGCGGGGGTGCCGAGCAGTACTTC.

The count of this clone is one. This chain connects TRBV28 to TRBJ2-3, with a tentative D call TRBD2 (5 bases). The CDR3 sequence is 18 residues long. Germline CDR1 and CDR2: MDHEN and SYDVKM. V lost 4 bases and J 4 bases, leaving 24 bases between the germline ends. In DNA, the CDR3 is TGTGCCAGCAGTTCCCCTCTCCGGAGGCTTCGGAAGGCAGATACGCAGTATTTT. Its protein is CASSSPLRRLRKADTQYF.

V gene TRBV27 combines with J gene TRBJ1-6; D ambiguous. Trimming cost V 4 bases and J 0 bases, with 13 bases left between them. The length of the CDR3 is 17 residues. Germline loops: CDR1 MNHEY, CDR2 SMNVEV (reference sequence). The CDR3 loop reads CASSYAPQSSYNSPLHF. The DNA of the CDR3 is TGTGCCAGCAGTTACGCCCCACAGAGCTCCTATAATTCACCCCTCCACTTT.

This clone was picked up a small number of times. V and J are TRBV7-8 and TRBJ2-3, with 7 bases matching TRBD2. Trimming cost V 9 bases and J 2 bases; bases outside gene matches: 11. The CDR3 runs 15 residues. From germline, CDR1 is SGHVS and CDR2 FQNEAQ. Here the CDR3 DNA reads TGTGCCAGTACGAACCGAGCGGGGAACACAGATACGCAGTATTTT. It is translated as CASTNRAGNTDTQYF.

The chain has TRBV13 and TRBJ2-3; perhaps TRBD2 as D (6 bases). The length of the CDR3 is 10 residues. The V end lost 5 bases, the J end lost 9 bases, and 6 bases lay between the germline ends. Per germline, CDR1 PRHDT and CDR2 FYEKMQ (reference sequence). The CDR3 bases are TGTGCCAGCAGCCGGGGGACGCAGTATTTT. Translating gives CASSRGTQYF.

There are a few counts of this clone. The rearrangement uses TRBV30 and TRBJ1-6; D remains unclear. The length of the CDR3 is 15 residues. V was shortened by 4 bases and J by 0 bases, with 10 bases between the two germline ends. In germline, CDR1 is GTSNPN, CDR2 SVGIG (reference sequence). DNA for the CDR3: TGTGCCTGGACTGGCCCCAGCTCCTATAATTCACCCCTCCACTTT. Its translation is CAWTGPSSYNSPLHF. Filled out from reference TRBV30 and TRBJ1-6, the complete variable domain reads SQTIHQWPATLVQPVGSPLSLECTVEGTSNPNLYWYRQAAGRGLQLLFYSVGIGQISSEVPQNLSASRPQDRQFILSSKKLLLSDSGFYLCAWTGPSSYNSPLHFGNGTRLTVT.

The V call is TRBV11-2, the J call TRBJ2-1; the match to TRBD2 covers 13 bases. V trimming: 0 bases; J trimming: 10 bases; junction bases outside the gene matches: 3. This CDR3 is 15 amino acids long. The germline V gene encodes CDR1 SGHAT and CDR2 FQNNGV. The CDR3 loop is CASSLDGTSGEEQFF. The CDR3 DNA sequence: TGTGCCAGCAGCTTAGATGGGACTAGCGGGGAAGAGCAGTTCTTC.

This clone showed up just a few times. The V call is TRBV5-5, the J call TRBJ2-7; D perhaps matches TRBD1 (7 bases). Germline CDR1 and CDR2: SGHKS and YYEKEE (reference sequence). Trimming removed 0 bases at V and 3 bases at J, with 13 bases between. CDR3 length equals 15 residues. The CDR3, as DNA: TGTGCCAGCAGCTTGGAACCAGGGGGGATCTACGAGCAGTACTTC. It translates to CASSLEPGGIYEQYF.

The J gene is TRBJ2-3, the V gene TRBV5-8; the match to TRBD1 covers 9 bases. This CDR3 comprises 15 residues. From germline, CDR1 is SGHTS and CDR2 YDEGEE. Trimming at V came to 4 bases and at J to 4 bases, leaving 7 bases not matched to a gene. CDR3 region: CASSAGTGYADTQYF. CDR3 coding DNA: TGTGCCAGCAGCGCGGGGACAGGGTACGCAGATACGCAGTATTTT.

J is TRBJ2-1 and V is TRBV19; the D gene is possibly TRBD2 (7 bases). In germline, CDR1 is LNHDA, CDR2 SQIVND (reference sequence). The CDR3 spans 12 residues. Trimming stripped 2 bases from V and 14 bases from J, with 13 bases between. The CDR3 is CASSIPGGREFF. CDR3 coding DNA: TGTGCCAGTAGTATACCGGGGGGCAGGGAGTTCTTC.

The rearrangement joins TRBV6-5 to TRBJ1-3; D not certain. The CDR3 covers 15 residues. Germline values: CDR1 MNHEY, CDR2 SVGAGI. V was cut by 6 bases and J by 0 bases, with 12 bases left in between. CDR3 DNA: TGTGCCAGCAGACCCGGAGGAATCTCTGGAAACACCATATATTTT. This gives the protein CASRPGGISGNTIYF.

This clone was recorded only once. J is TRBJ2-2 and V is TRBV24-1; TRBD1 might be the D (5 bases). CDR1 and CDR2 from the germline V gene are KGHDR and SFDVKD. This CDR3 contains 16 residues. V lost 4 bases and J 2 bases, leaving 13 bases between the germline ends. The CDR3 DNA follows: TGTGCCACCAGTGACGTTGGGGCACCTAACACCGGGGAGCTGTTTTTT. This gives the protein CATSDVGAPNTGELFF.

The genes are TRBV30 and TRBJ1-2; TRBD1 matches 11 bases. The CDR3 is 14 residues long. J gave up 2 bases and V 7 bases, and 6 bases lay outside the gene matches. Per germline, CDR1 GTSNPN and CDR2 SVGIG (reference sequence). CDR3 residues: CASTGQGGNYGYTF. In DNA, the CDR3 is TGTGCCTCTACGGGACAGGGGGGAAACTATGGCTACACCTTC.

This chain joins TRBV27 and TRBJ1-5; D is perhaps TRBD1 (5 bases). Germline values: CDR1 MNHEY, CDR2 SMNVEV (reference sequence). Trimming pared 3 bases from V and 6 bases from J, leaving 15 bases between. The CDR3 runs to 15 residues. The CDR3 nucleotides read TGTGCCAGCAGTTTCTTCGGGGGGTCGGGTCAGCCCCAGCATTTT. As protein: CASSFFGGSGQPQHF.

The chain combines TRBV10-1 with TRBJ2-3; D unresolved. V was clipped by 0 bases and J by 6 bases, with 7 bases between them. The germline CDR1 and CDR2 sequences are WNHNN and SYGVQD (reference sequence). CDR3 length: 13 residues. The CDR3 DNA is TGCGCCAGCAGTGAGTCGAGGTTGGATACGCAGTATTTT. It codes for CASSESRLDTQYF.

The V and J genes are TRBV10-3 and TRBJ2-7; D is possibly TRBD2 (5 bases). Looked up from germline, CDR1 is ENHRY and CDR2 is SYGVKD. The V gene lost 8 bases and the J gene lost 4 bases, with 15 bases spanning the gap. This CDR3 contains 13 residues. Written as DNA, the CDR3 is TGTGCCATCGGGCAGACTAACCCTTACGAGCAGTACTTC. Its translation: CAIGQTNPYEQYF.

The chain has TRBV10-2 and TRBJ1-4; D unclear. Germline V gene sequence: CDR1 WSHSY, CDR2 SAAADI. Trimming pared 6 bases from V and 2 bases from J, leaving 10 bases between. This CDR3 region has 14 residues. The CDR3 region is CASRDSGTNEKLFF. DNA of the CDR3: TGCGCCAGCAGAGATTCCGGGACTAATGAAAAACTGTTTTTT.